This T cell receptor beta chain comes out of a study of blood T cells in healthy people across ages. A second 7 to 11 cycle PCR used barcoded and J-beta primers. TCRdb recomputed calls from the 5' RACE reads with MiXCR, one row per CDR3 protein. The sample has fewer than 1.5 million distinct CDR3 sequences; 42% are singletons. This clonotype has more than one count but fewer than ten. This TCR was sampled from a woman younger than 30 in good health. Input material: blood.

CDR3 nucleotide sequence: TGTGCCACCAGTGACCATAGCGGGAGAGAGTCAGATACGCAGTATTTT. Translation gives CATSDHSGRESDTQYF. V gene TRBV24-1 combines with J gene TRBJ2-3; 9 nucleotides agree with TRBD2. Germline CDR1 and CDR2: KGHDR and SFDVKD. The CDR3 extends over 16 amino acids. V lost 4 bases to trimming and J lost 4 bases; unmatched junction nucleotides: 8.